Below are 20 T cell receptor beta chains sequenced from a single sample in a study of cytomegalovirus exposure and HLA in healthy donors. The PCR made use of 60 Vbeta and 13 Jbeta primers. Repertoires were generated with immunoSEQ multiplex PCR, while TCRdb's copy carries only in-frame clones and drops some. Of under 200,000 clones detected, 75% to 90% appear once; the ten largest clones hold 1.5% to 2%. The sequenced material came from PBMCs. These receptors all stem from a woman younger than 35 in good health and CMV-seronegative.

This chain uses TRBV10-1 with TRBJ2-7; D possibly corresponds to TRBD1 (5 bases). CDR3 size: 15 residues. V was clipped by 0 bases and J by 3 bases, with 12 bases between them. Germline CDR1 WNHNN, CDR2 SYGVQD (reference sequence). Written as DNA, the CDR3 is TGCGCCAGCAGTGAGTCCCAGGACAAGGACTACGAGCAGTACTTC. Its protein product is CASSESQDKDYEQYF.

The V and J genes are TRBV5-1 and TRBJ2-1, with 9 bases that match TRBD1. Germline loops: CDR1 SGHRS, CDR2 YFSETQ. V was clipped by 3 bases and J by 6 bases; unmatched bases: 4. The length of the CDR3 is 14 residues. The CDR3 protein is CASSWWDRVNEQFF. The CDR3 coding sequence is TGCGCCAGCAGCTGGTGGGACAGGGTCAATGAGCAGTTCTTC.

This clone came up a few times. The rearrangement joins TRBV27 to TRBJ1-2; 7 bases map to TRBD1. The germline CDR1 and CDR2 sequences are MNHEY and SMNVEV (reference sequence). CDR3 length: 16 amino acids. J was trimmed by 4 bases and V by 5 bases; bases with no gene match: 13. CDR3 nucleotide sequence: TGTGCCAGCAGTCCATTTACAGGGGCCCCCCCCTATGGCTACACCTTC. Protein: CASSPFTGAPPYGYTF.

In its sample, this clone was seen once. The chain couples TRBV6-5 to TRBJ2-3; possible D gene TRBD2, 6 bases. The CDR3 consists of 16 residues. V shed 0 bases and J shed 6 bases, with 16 bases lying between them. Germline loops: CDR1 MNHEY, CDR2 SVGAGI. The CDR3 protein is CASSYSIPGVGDTQYF. The CDR3 DNA sequence: TGTGCCAGCAGTTACTCGATTCCGGGGGTGGGGGATACGCAGTATTTT.

The chain carries TRBV30 and TRBJ2-1; 7 nucleotides match TRBD2. V dropped 4 bases and J dropped 1; count of bases not matched to a gene: 7. The CDR3 loop spans 15 amino acids. CDR1 and CDR2 from the germline V gene are GTSNPN and SVGIG (reference sequence). CDR3 amino acids: CAWTEGGSSYNEQFF. In DNA, the CDR3 is TGTGCCTGGACCGAGGGCGGGAGTTCCTACAATGAGCAGTTCTTC.

V and J are TRBV30 and TRBJ1-4, with 8 bases aligning to TRBD1. Germline CDR1 reads GTSNPN; CDR2 reads SVGIG (reference sequence). This CDR3 has 17 amino acids. With V trimmed by 2 bases and J by 10 bases, 18 bases remained unmatched. CDR3 loop: CAWSPRRRPDRDRKLFF. CDR3 DNA: TGTGCCTGGAGTCCCCGACGCCGTCCGGACAGGGATCGAAAACTGTTTTTT.

This clone has just one count. CDR3 DNA: TGTGCCAGCAGCTTAGGGGACATACGGGTGAGAGGCTACACCTTC. This sequence encodes CASSLGDIRVRGYTF. The J gene is TRBJ1-2, the V gene TRBV11-2; perhaps TRBD1 as D (6 bases). V was trimmed by 1 base and J by 8 bases, leaving 17 bases between them. The CDR3 length is 15 residues. The V gene's germline CDR1 is SGHAT and CDR2 FQNNGV.

V and J are TRBV11-2 and TRBJ1-2; TRBD1 aligns across 9 bases. V shed 4 bases, J shed 4 bases, and the junction held 4 bases outside the gene matches. This CDR3 contains 14 residues. Germline lookup yields CDR1 SGHAT and CDR2 FQNNGV. The CDR3 coding sequence is TGTGCCAGCAGCTCCCGACAGGGGGTCTATGGCTACACCTTC. Protein: CASSSRQGVYGYTF.

The chain recombines TRBV2 with TRBJ1-1; D call uncertain. Trimming took 6 bases from V and 3 from J, leaving 14 bases between them. Germline CDR1 reads SNHLY; CDR2 reads FYNNEI. This CDR3 contains 14 residues. CDR3 sequence: CASSVEGSDTEAFF. The CDR3 DNA follows: TGTGCCAGCAGCGTCGAGGGATCGGACACTGAAGCTTTCTTT.

The chain couples TRBV19 to TRBJ2-7, with 8 bases lining up with TRBD1. Germline V CDR1 and CDR2: LNHDA, SQIVND (reference sequence). Losses at the gene ends were 3 bases for V and 3 bases for J; bases not matched to a gene: 10. CDR3 length: 16 residues. The CDR3 loop reads CASSMTAGTGFYEQYF. CDR3 DNA sequence: TGTGCCAGTAGTATGACCGCCGGGACAGGCTTCTACGAGCAGTACTTC.

As DNA, the CDR3 is TGTGCCAGCAGCACCCAGGGGGCGGACACTGAAGCTTTCTTT. Encoded protein: CASSTQGADTEAFF. The chain combines TRBV7-9 with TRBJ1-1, with 8 bases that match TRBD1. Germline V gene lookup returns CDR1 SEHNR and CDR2 FQNEAQ (reference sequence). Germline trimming cut 5 bases from V and 3 bases from J; bases unmatched to any gene: 5. This CDR3 contains 14 residues.

The V gene is TRBV6-5, the J gene TRBJ2-2; 9 bases fit TRBD1. V shed 4 bases and J 5 bases; nucleotides not matched to a gene: 5. The germline CDR1 and CDR2 sequences are MNHEY and SVGAGI. The CDR3 is made up of 15 amino acids. CDR3 coding DNA: TGTGCCAGCAGTTCCGGGACAGGGATGACCGGGGAGCTGTTTTTT. Translation: CASSSGTGMTGELFF.

The chain joins TRBV4-1 to TRBJ1-5; D gene ambiguous. V lost 3 bases, J lost 3 bases, and 15 bases lay in between. Germline CDR1 is MGHRA and CDR2 is YSYEKL. The CDR3 length is 16 residues. CDR3 loop: CASSHRLSVVNQPQHF. As DNA, the CDR3 is TGCGCCAGCAGCCACCGTTTATCGGTCGTCAATCAGCCCCAGCATTTT.

The chain uses TRBV6-5 and TRBJ2-1; no reliable D call. Germline V gives CDR1 MNHEY, CDR2 SVGAGI. The V end was cut by 1 base, the J end by 10 bases, with 5 bases between. This CDR3 has 11 amino acids. The CDR3 sequence is CASSYFGEQFF. The CDR3 DNA is TGTGCCAGCAGTTACTTCGGGGAGCAGTTCTTC.

This clone has only a few counts. This sequence joins TRBV7-3 and TRBJ1-1; D perhaps matches TRBD1 (6 bases). From germline, CDR1 is SGHTA and CDR2 FQGTGA. Trimming took off 2 bases at V and 5 bases at J, with 15 bases between the two ends. This CDR3 is 15 amino acids long. In DNA form, the CDR3 reads TGTGCCAGCAGCTTAGGAGGCAGGGGCGGGACTGAAGCTTTCTTT. Translating gives CASSLGGRGGTEAFF.

The chain has TRBV4-1 and TRBJ2-5; D unresolved. There are 15 residues in the CDR3. Germline values: CDR1 MGHRA, CDR2 YSYEKL. The V and J ends lost 0 bases and 4 bases respectively, with 12 bases between them. DNA for the CDR3: TGCGCCAGCAGCCAAGATAGCACCCTGGGAGAGACCCAGTACTTC. Protein product: CASSQDSTLGETQYF.

The chain is built from TRBV6-1 and TRBJ2-1; TRBD2 aligns across 14 bases. The CDR3 is made up of 15 amino acids. From germline, CDR1 is MNHNS and CDR2 SASEGT. V shed 3 bases and J 15 bases; nucleotides not matched to a gene: 10. CDR3 nucleotides: TGTGCCAGCAGTGACGGGACTAGCGGGGGCACCCGGGGGTTCTTC. It is translated as CASSDGTSGGTRGFF.

The rearrangement links TRBV10-3 to TRBJ1-2, with TRBD1 as a possible D gene (5 bases). The CDR3 length is 14 residues. Looked up from germline, CDR1 is ENHRY and CDR2 is SYGVKD. V dropped 3 bases and J dropped 8 bases, with 16 bases sitting between them. CDR3 protein: CAISDRKQGGGYTF. The CDR3 DNA reads as TGTGCCATCAGTGATCGTAAGCAGGGAGGAGGCTACACCTTC.

The J gene is TRBJ2-3, the V gene TRBV2, with D unresolved. The CDR3 totals 13 residues. From germline, CDR1 is SNHLY and CDR2 FYNNEI. V was shortened by 5 bases and J by 4 bases, with 10 bases between the two germline ends. The CDR3 region has the DNA TGTGCCAGCAGTTTCGACCGGGCAGATACGCAGTATTTT. This encodes CASSFDRADTQYF.

This clone was seen a handful of times. One end of the junction does not line up with germline, which may come from a read error. The chain carries TRBV29-1 and TRBJ2-5; a weak D match, TRBD1 (6 bases). The length of the CDR3 is 13 residues. Germline CDR1 is SQVTM and CDR2 is ANQGSEA. This CDR3 is CSVEVGAQEAQYF. In DNA form, the CDR3 reads TGCAGCGTTGAGGTGGGGGCCCAAGAGGCCCAGTACTTC.